The 10 T cell receptor beta chains presented below share a single source sample, sequenced in a study of response to subunit inactivated influenza vaccine. Each CDR3 protein is one row after TCRdb ran MiXCR on the RT-PCR reads. The data show about 800,000 distinct CDR3 sequences, with over 20% seen just once and roughly 10% held by the top ten. The sample was PBMCs from blood, taken more than 4 days after vaccination. Source of these receptors: a man aged 50 or older who received an inactivated influenza vaccine.

The genes are TRBV11-2 and TRBJ2-7, with 9 bases matching TRBD1. The V segment lost 5 bases and the J segment 4 bases; nucleotides outside the gene matches: 12. Germline loops: CDR1 SGHAT, CDR2 FQNNGV. The CDR3 length is 16 residues. The CDR3 DNA reads TGTGCCAGCAGCCGGTCCGGGACAGGGTTTGGTTACGAGCAGTACTTC. Amino acid sequence: CASSRSGTGFGYEQYF.

This chain links TRBV7-2 with TRBJ2-1; TRBD1 agrees at 7 bases. Unmatched junction bases numbered 6, after V lost 3 bases and J lost 1 base. CDR1 is SGHTA, CDR2 FQGNSA, per germline. This CDR3 contains 16 residues. This CDR3 is CASSLQGVRSYNEQFF. The DNA of the CDR3 is TGTGCCAGCAGCTTGCAGGGGGTGCGATCCTACAATGAGCAGTTCTTC.

This chain joins TRBV24-1 and TRBJ2-2, with 7 nucleotides matching TRBD1. This CDR3 is built from 17 residues. Germline loops: CDR1 KGHDR, CDR2 SFDVKD. The ends lost 2 bases at V and 1 base at J; junction bases unmatched: 6. The CDR3 region has the DNA TGTGCCACCAGTGATTGGACAGGACACCAGAACACCGGGGAGCTGTTTTTT. Protein sequence: CATSDWTGHQNTGELFF.

The genes are TRBV7-2 and TRBJ2-7; 7 nucleotides match TRBD1. The ends lost 5 bases at V and 0 bases at J; junction bases unmatched: 7. Germline values: CDR1 SGHTA, CDR2 FQGNSA. The CDR3 length is 15 residues. The CDR3 DNA reads as TGTGCCAGCAGCGAATACCGACAGGGCTCCTACGAGCAGTACTTC. Amino acid sequence: CASSEYRQGSYEQYF.

This clonotype was detected a few times. The CDR3 here is CSPYYRGDTQYF. The CDR3, as DNA: TGCAGCCCTTATTATCGGGGCGATACGCAGTATTTT. The chain uses TRBV20-1 and TRBJ2-3; D tentatively fits TRBD1 or TRBD2 (5 bases each). This CDR3 spans 12 amino acids. Germline V CDR1 and CDR2: DFQATT, SNEGSKA (reference sequence).

The chain carries TRBV9 and TRBJ1-6, with D possibly matching TRBD1 (5 bases). This CDR3 spans 19 amino acids. Trimming left V 3 bases short and J 0 bases short, with 19 bases between. CDR1 and CDR2 from the germline V gene are SGDLS and YYNGEE. CDR3 DNA sequence: TGTGCCAGCAGCGCCGACCGGGACGGGGAGAGCTCCTATAATTCACCCCTCCACTTT. Protein: CASSADRDGESSYNSPLHF.

The chain couples TRBV19 to TRBJ1-5; D possibly corresponds to TRBD1 (5 bases). The germline V and J ends were trimmed by 7 bases and 9 bases, with 13 bases remaining between them. Germline V lookup: CDR1 LNHDA, CDR2 SQIVND (reference sequence). CDR3 length equals 12 residues. The CDR3 DNA reads as TGTGCCAGTACCCCAGCGGGGGGGCCCCAGCATTTT. Its protein product is CASTPAGGPQHF. The variable domain in full, with the rest retrieved from reference TRBV19 and TRBJ1-5, is DGGITQSPKYLFRKEGQNVTLSCEQNLNHDAMYWYRQDPGQGLRLIYYSQIVNDFQKGDIAEGYSVSREKKESFPLTVTSAQKNPTAFYLCASTPAGGPQHFGDGTRLSIL.

This clonotype appeared a few times. The V call is TRBV12-3 or TRBV12-4, the J call TRBJ2-1, with TRBD1 matching 9 bases. With V trimmed by 4 bases and J by 7 bases, 5 bases remained unmatched. This CDR3 has 14 residues. The CDR3 DNA is TGTGCCAGCAGTTATGGACAGGGGCTGAATGAGCAGTTCTTC. Protein: CASSYGQGLNEQFF.

The chain is built from TRBV6-5 and TRBJ2-7; a possible D gene is TRBD2 (5 bases). Germline V CDR1 and CDR2: MNHEY, SVGAGI. Trimming removed 0 bases from V and 0 bases from J, with 9 bases in between. The length of the CDR3 is 15 residues. This CDR3 is CASSYSSGDSYEQYF. The CDR3 DNA follows: TGTGCCAGCAGTTACTCGAGCGGAGACTCCTACGAGCAGTACTTC.

This clonotype has just a few counts. The chain couples TRBV6-2 or TRBV6-3 to TRBJ2-7; maybe TRBD1 (5 bases). The CDR3 extends over 16 amino acids. V was shortened by 2 bases and J by 4 bases, with 18 bases between the two germline ends. Per the germline V gene, CDR1 is MNHEY and CDR2 is SVGEGT. The CDR3 is CASSYTPGRATYEQYF. CDR3 bases: TGTGCCAGCAGTTACACCCCGGGCAGGGCGACTTACGAGCAGTACTTC.